This is a list of T cell receptor beta chains from one sample in a study of cytomegalovirus exposure and HLA in healthy donors. Libraries were prepared by immunoSEQ multiplex PCR; TCRdb keeps only in-frame clonotypes and omits some of them. The data contain tens of thousands of clones, roughly 67% of them singletons. The sequencing input was PBMCs. The source of these receptors is a man in his forties or fifties in good health and CMV-seronegative. CDR3s include the opening cysteine and the closing phenylalanine or tryptophan. The D gene is left open where the match is weak. A row's size may be missing; if present it is once, few, many or a size class.

TGCGCCAGCAGCAAAGGGACAGGGTTGGCTTTCTTT CASSKGTGLAFF NA TRBJ1-1 TRBV5-1 12 TRBD1
TGTGCCAGCAGTTATGTGTCCGGTGAGCAGTTCTTC CASSYVSGEQFF NA TRBJ2-1 TRBV27 12 NA
TGTGCCAGCAGCTTACTCTTCAAGATAGCGGGGGGCGTAGATACGCAGTATTTT CASSLLFKIAGGVDTQYF NA TRBJ2-3 TRBV7-8 18 TRBD2
TGCGCCAGCAGCTCGAATCCTACAGGGGGCGGAGATACGCAGTATTTT CASSSNPTGGGDTQYF NA TRBJ2-3 TRBV5-1 16 TRBD1
TGTGCCTCCGAAGGGGGTAGAGCTGGGGCCAACGTCCTGACTTTC CASEGGRAGANVLTF few TRBJ2-6 TRBV30 15 NA
TGTGCCAGCAGTGTGCAGGGGAGGGGTGGCTACACCTTC CASSVQGRGGYTF NA TRBJ1-2 TRBV2 13 NA
TGTGCCAGCCGCGGGGGGGACATGGAGACCCAGTACTTC CASRGGDMETQYF NA TRBJ2-5 TRBV6-5 13 TRBD2
TGTGCCACACAGGATTCTGGAAACACCATATATTTT CATQDSGNTIYF NA TRBJ1-3 TRBV6-6 12 NA
TGTGCCAGCAGCTTCCATAGCGCGCACGAGCAGTACTTC CASSFHSAHEQYF NA TRBJ2-7 TRBV11-2 13 NA
TGTGCCAGCAGCTGGACTAGCGGAAACTACGAGCAGTACTTC CASSWTSGNYEQYF NA TRBJ2-7 TRBV11-2 14 TRBD2
TGTGCCTGGAGCGCTAGCACCACAGATACGCAGTATTTT CAWSASTTDTQYF NA TRBJ2-3 TRBV30 13 NA
TGTGCCTGGAATAGGGACAGGGGCCATCAGCCCCAGCATTTT CAWNRDRGHQPQHF NA TRBJ1-5 TRBV30 14 TRBD1
TGTGCCTGGAGTGTACGGCTAGCCCATGGCTACACCTTC CAWSVRLAHGYTF NA TRBJ1-2 TRBV30 13 NA
TGTGCCAGCAGTGTCGACAGGGGCCTACTCGAGCAGTACTTC CASSVDRGLLEQYF NA TRBJ2-7 TRBV6-1 14 TRBD1
TGTGCCAGCAGAGCCAGAGGGTGGATAGGGGAAAAACTGTTTTTT CASRARGWIGEKLFF once TRBJ1-4 TRBV6-5 15 NA
TGTGCCTCCGACCGGACAGGGCACACCGGGGAGCTGTTTTTT CASDRTGHTGELFF NA TRBJ2-2 TRBV7-9 14 TRBD1
TGTGCCAGCAGTGCCGCGGGGGGGCGTTTCCATGAGCAGTTCTTC CASSAAGGRFHEQFF NA TRBJ2-1 TRBV6-5 15 TRBD2
TGTGCCAGCAGCCCCCCCCTTTGGGCAAGGATGTCTGGGGAGCTGTTTTTT CASSPPLWARMSGELFF NA TRBJ2-2 TRBV7-2 17 NA
TGTGCCAGCAGTTACAGGGGTAACACTGAAGCTTTCTTT CASSYRGNTEAFF NA TRBJ1-1 TRBV6-5 13 NA
TGTGCCAGCAGCCCTGGGGGACAGGCCAAAGCTAACTATGGCTACACCTTC CASSPGGQAKANYGYTF NA TRBJ1-2 TRBV7-3 17 TRBD1
TGTGCCAGCAGCTTAGACACGGGACAGTTTGGCTACACCTTC CASSLDTGQFGYTF NA TRBJ1-2 TRBV7-9 14 TRBD1
TGCGCCAGCAGCCCCTACCTCCGGACAGGGGGTGTTGATACGCAGTATTTT CASSPYLRTGGVDTQYF once TRBJ2-3 TRBV5-1 17 TRBD1
TGTGCCAGCTCACCATGGCCGGGGGAGACCCAGTACTTC CASSPWPGETQYF NA TRBJ2-5 TRBV18 13 NA
TGTGCCAGTAGTGCGGCCAGCGGGGGGGCCTACGAGCAGTACTTC CASSAASGGAYEQYF NA TRBJ2-7 TRBV19 15 TRBD2
TGTGCCAGCAGCCCCCAACGGGCGAACACCGGGGAGCTGTTTTTT CASSPQRANTGELFF NA TRBJ2-2 TRBV7-3 15 NA
TGTGCCAGCAGTTACTCGAGCTCTGGAAACACCATATATTTT CASSYSSSGNTIYF NA TRBJ1-3 TRBV6-5 14 NA
TGCGCCAGCAGCCAAATAGGGGTCGGGGAGCTGTTTTTT CASSQIGVGELFF few TRBJ2-2 TRBV4-1 13 NA
TGCGCCAGCAAAGGACTAGCGGCTTCCTACGAGCAGTACTTC CASKGLAASYEQYF NA TRBJ2-7 TRBV5-1 14 TRBD2
TGTGCCAGCAGCTTGGGTTTGCGGCCGGGGGACTATGGCTACACCTTC CASSLGLRPGDYGYTF NA TRBJ1-2 TRBV5-4 16 NA
TGCAGCGTCGACCCCGGGACAGGGGGCTATGGCTACACCTTC CSVDPGTGGYGYTF NA TRBJ1-2 TRBV29-1 14 TRBD1
TGTGCCAGCAGCAAGGGGACTAGCGGGGGGCAGAACACCGGGGAGCTGTTTTTT CASSKGTSGGQNTGELFF NA TRBJ2-2 TRBV7-3 18 TRBD2
TGTGCCAGCAGAACCCCAGGGATTCGGAACATTCAGTACTTC CASRTPGIRNIQYF NA TRBJ2-4 TRBV6-5 14 NA
TGCAGCGTTGATGCCCAGGGGGAGAGCGGTGGCTACACCTTC CSVDAQGESGGYTF NA TRBJ1-2 TRBV29-1 14 TRBD1
TGTGCCAGCAGTTACGAGACAGGGGGCCGGAAAGGGACCCAGTACTTC CASSYETGGRKGTQYF NA TRBJ2-5 TRBV6-5 16 TRBD1